One and the same sample provided the 11 T cell receptor beta chains below, sequenced in a study of blood T cell repertoires in COVID-19. Using immunoSEQ multiplex PCR, the repertoire was profiled, and TCRdb retains in-frame clones only, with some absent. This table holds hundreds of thousands of clones, more than 75% found once. Source material: peripheral blood. The source of these receptors is a woman aged 25 to 39 who had recovered from COVID-19.

The chain uses TRBV27 and TRBJ2-7; perhaps TRBD1 as D (6 bases). The germline gives CDR1 MNHEY, CDR2 SMNVEV (reference sequence). This CDR3 contains 13 residues. V lost 6 bases and J 0 bases, leaving 9 bases between the germline ends. In DNA form, the CDR3 reads TGTGCCAGCAGCCAGGGACACTCCTACGAGCAGTACTTC. Its protein product is CASSQGHSYEQYF.

The count of this clone is one. This chain uses TRBV5-1 with TRBJ1-1; no firm D call. Trimming removed 4 bases at V and 3 bases at J, with 16 bases between. The germline gives CDR1 SGHRS, CDR2 YFSETQ. The CDR3 is 15 residues long. The CDR3: CASSLVGIGDTEAFF. Here the CDR3 DNA reads TGCGCCAGCAGCCTGGTGGGGATCGGGGACACTGAAGCTTTCTTT.

The genes are TRBV5-1 and TRBJ2-3; TRBD2 matches 14 bases. The CDR3 consists of 18 residues. The V gene's germline CDR1 is SGHRS and CDR2 YFSETQ. V dropped 4 bases and J dropped 0; count of bases not matched to a gene: 7. The CDR3 DNA reads TGCGCCAGCAGCCTTGGACTAGCGGGGGGAGGTAGCACAGATACGCAGTATTTT. Residues: CASSLGLAGGGSTDTQYF. The full variable domain, with the rest looked up from reference TRBV5-1 and TRBJ2-3, is KAGVTQTPRYLIKTRGQQVTLSCSPISGHRSVSWYQQTPGQGLQFLFEYFSETQRNKGNFPGRFSGRQFSNSRSEMNVSTLELGDSALYLCASSLGLAGGGSTDTQYFGPGTRLTVL.

The V gene is TRBV7-3, the J gene TRBJ2-3; 10 nucleotides line up with TRBD1. CDR3 size: 16 residues. CDR1 SGHTA and CDR2 FQGTGA come from the germline V gene. Trimming removed 5 bases from V and 2 bases from J; junction bases left unmatched: 7. For the CDR3, the DNA is TGTGCCAGCAGCCCAAGGACAGGGGGAATCACAGATACGCAGTATTTT. Its translation is CASSPRTGGITDTQYF.

The J gene is TRBJ1-4, the V gene TRBV4-2; D remains ambiguous. This CDR3 comprises 14 residues. Looked up from germline, CDR1 is LGHNA and CDR2 is YNFKEQ. V was pared by 0 bases and J by 8 bases, with 10 bases between. The chain's CDR3 is CASSQDLLEEKLFF. The CDR3 DNA reads as TGTGCCAGCAGCCAAGATCTTCTGGAGGAAAAACTGTTTTTT.

The chain links TRBV9 to TRBJ1-3; D may be TRBD1 (5 bases). Between the trimmed V and J ends, which lost 2 bases and 8 bases, there was a span of 14 bases. This CDR3 is 14 amino acids long. CDR1 is SGDLS and CDR2 is YYNGEE in the germline V gene. In DNA, the CDR3 is TGTGCCAGCAGCGTGGGGCAGGGTTTTGACACCATATATTTT. Translating gives CASSVGQGFDTIYF.

This clone was picked up a small number of times. This chain connects TRBV19 to TRBJ2-7, with no clear D. V shed 3 bases and J shed 3 bases, with 18 bases lying between them. The germline gives CDR1 LNHDA, CDR2 SQIVND (reference sequence). This CDR3 region has 16 residues. CDR3 loop: CASSIGALGPFYEQYF. The CDR3 DNA is TGTGCCAGTAGTATTGGAGCCCTAGGTCCATTCTACGAGCAGTACTTC.

The gene calls are TRBV10-1 and TRBJ2-4; TRBD1 aligns across 8 bases. Germline V lookup: CDR1 WNHNN, CDR2 SYGVQD (reference sequence). The CDR3 loop spans 14 amino acids. The junction had 9 bases not matched to a gene; V was cut back by 5 bases and J by 9 bases. CDR3 in amino acids: CASSRDRHKGIQYF. The CDR3 nucleotides are TGCGCCAGCAGTCGGGACAGGCACAAGGGCATTCAGTACTTC.

V usage is TRBV6-5 and J usage is TRBJ1-3; maybe TRBD1 (6 bases). The V end lost 5 bases, the J end lost 6 bases, and 14 bases lay between the germline ends. The CDR3 totals 14 residues. Germline assignment: CDR1 MNHEY and CDR2 SVGAGI. CDR3 region: CASSSPGVSNTIYF. For the CDR3, the DNA is TGTGCCAGCAGTAGTCCAGGGGTGTCAAACACCATATATTTT.

The J gene is TRBJ1-2, the V gene TRBV6-2 or TRBV6-3, with TRBD1 matching over 8 bases. Looked up from germline, CDR1 is MNHEY and CDR2 is SVGEGT. The CDR3 is 15 residues long. V lost 2 bases and J lost 5; bases outside the gene matches: 7. DNA for the CDR3: TGTGCCAGCAGTTACATCGGGACAGGAAGATATGGCTACACCTTC. It yields the protein CASSYIGTGRYGYTF.

This clone has a handful of counts. The J gene is TRBJ1-3, the V gene TRBV27; a weak D match, TRBD1 (5 bases). Trimming shortened V by 3 bases and J by 0 bases, and 6 bases separated the two germline ends. The CDR3 sequence is 14 residues long. Germline lookup yields CDR1 MNHEY and CDR2 SMNVEV (reference sequence). CDR3: CASSFGGSGNTIYF. The CDR3, as DNA: TGTGCCAGCAGTTTCGGGGGCTCTGGAAACACCATATATTTT.